This T cell receptor beta chain was observed in a study of Graves' ophthalmopathy and Graves' hyperthyroidism. RNA served as the template for amplifying TCR beta CDR3 regions. First-round RT-PCR used HTBI primers; second-round multiplex PCR followed. TCRdb re-derived calls from the multiplex PCR reads in MiXCR, one entry per CDR3 protein. Here the sample spans about 700,000 distinct CDR3 sequences, 40% being singletons. V was pared by 5 bases and J by 0 bases, with 5 bases of the junction left unmatched. CDR3 length: 15 residues. The sequenced sample was peripheral blood. The TCR originated in an adult man with Graves' ophthalmopathy. The chain employs TRBV12-3 or TRBV12-4 and TRBJ1-1, with TRBD1 identical over 8 bases. CDR3 nucleotide sequence: TGTGCCAGCAGTGCAGGACAGGGTGTGAACACTGAAGCTTTCTTT. Amino acids: CASSAGQGVNTEAFF.